This T cell receptor (beta chain) comes out of a study of CD8 T cells in ankylosing spondylitis. Study-wide results and caveats: It appeared that ankylosing spondylitis blood was characterized by a TCR beta motif of eight highly homologous variants. Relatively scarce in peripheral blood, disease-linked clones were CD8+. There was reportedly significant enrichment of clones that were disease-linked in matched ankylosing spondylitis synovial fluid.

This clonotype was picked up many times. Its antigen is currently unknown. V trimming: 4 bases; J trimming: 3 bases; junction bases outside the gene matches: 11. Germline values: CDR1 SGDLS, CDR2 YYNGEE. The CDR3 extends over 16 amino acids. It was by quantitative 5'-RACE with molecular barcodes that TCR beta libraries were made. TCRdb called the 5' RACE reads again in MiXCR, with one record for every CDR3 protein. The sample records 40,000 or so distinct CDR3 sequences, roughly 2.5% being singletons. The sample comprised blood, either unsorted or a sorted T cell fraction (not recorded which). The source is a male donor with ankylosing spondylitis or in good health (not recorded which). This chain uses TRBV9 with TRBJ2-3, with 7 nucleotides matching TRBD2. The CDR3 loop reads CASSRRAGAPTDTQYF. The DNA of the CDR3 is TGTGCCAGCAGCCGCCGGGCGGGAGCGCCAACAGATACGCAGTATTTT. Variable domain in full (rest from reference TRBV9 and TRBJ2-3): DSGVTQTPKHLITATGQRVTLRCSPRSGDLSVYWYQQSLDQGLQFLIQYYNGEERAKGNILERFSAQQFPDLHSELNLSSLELGDSALYFCASSRRAGAPTDTQYFGPGTRLTVL.